A single sample is the source of the 8 T cell receptor beta chains below, sequenced in a study of blood T cell repertoires in COVID-19. Generated by immunoSEQ multiplex PCR, the TCRdb table keeps only in-frame clones and is missing some. The sample consists of tens of thousands of clones, 85% to 90% of them appearing once. Specimen: peripheral blood. Source of these receptors: a man in his fifties or sixties with active COVID-19.

The chain uses TRBV11-2 and TRBJ2-7, with 10 bases identical to TRBD1. J was trimmed by 3 bases and V by 4 bases; bases with no gene match: 3. Germline loops: CDR1 SGHAT, CDR2 FQNNGV. The CDR3 is made up of 14 amino acids. CDR3: CASSWGTGDYEQYF. The DNA for the CDR3 is TGTGCCAGCAGCTGGGGGACAGGGGACTACGAGCAGTACTTC.

This chain uses TRBV10-3 with TRBJ1-2; 9 nucleotides align to TRBD1. V lost 2 bases to trimming and J lost 3 bases; unmatched junction nucleotides: 4. Germline CDR1 and CDR2: ENHRY and SYGVKD. The CDR3 is 15 residues long. Here the CDR3 reads CAISEAGQGDYGYTF. The CDR3 DNA follows: TGTGCCATCAGTGAGGCGGGACAGGGAGACTATGGCTACACCTTC.

This clone was seen only a few times. The chain joins TRBV3-1 (or the pseudogene TRBV3-2) to TRBJ1-3; weak D call: TRBD1 (5 bases). CDR1 is LGHDT, CDR2 YNNKEL, per germline (reference sequence). V lost 4 bases and J lost 10, with 14 bases in between. The CDR3 runs 13 residues. Here the CDR3 DNA reads TGTGCCAGCAGCCCCTGGGCGGGGGATACCATATATTTT. This encodes CASSPWAGDTIYF.

The chain carries TRBV3-1 (or the pseudogene TRBV3-2) and TRBJ1-1; D perhaps matches TRBD1 (6 bases). The CDR3 contains 14 residues. Between the trimmed V and J ends, which lost 11 bases and 4 bases, there was a span of 20 bases. Germline CDR1 LGHDT, CDR2 YNNKEL (reference sequence). CDR3 region: CAVGHRGAGTEAFF. The DNA of the CDR3 is TGTGCCGTGGGACATCGGGGGGCGGGCACTGAAGCTTTCTTT.

This chain uses TRBV3-1 (or the pseudogene TRBV3-2) with TRBJ1-6, with a possible D match to TRBD1 (5 bases). CDR3 length equals 14 residues. The germline V gene has CDR1 LGHDT and CDR2 YNNKEL (reference sequence). V was cut by 3 bases and J by 7 bases, with 10 bases left in between. Here the CDR3 DNA reads TGTGCCAGCAGCCAGGGCAGGGCCAATTCACCCCTCCACTTT. Translating it yields CASSQGRANSPLHF.

The chain joins TRBV5-1 to TRBJ2-6; TRBD1 matches 7 bases. The CDR3 is 14 residues long. CDR1 and CDR2 from the germline V gene are SGHRS and YFSETQ. J lost 1 base, V lost 8 bases, and 3 bases had no gene match. In DNA, the CDR3 is TGCGCCAGTACACAGGGGTCTGGGGCCAACGTCCTGACTTTC. This encodes CASTQGSGANVLTF.

This clone appeared a few times. CDR3 in amino acids: CASSPDSLNYGYTF. CDR3 coding DNA: TGTGCCAGCAGCCCCGACAGTCTTAACTATGGCTACACCTTC. The chain is built from TRBV7-2 and TRBJ1-2, with a tentative D call TRBD1 (5 bases). This CDR3 is built from 14 residues. Germline V gene sequence: CDR1 SGHTA, CDR2 FQGNSA. V lost 5 bases to trimming and J lost 1 base, with 11 bases between them. Drawing the rest from reference TRBV7-2 and TRBJ1-2, the complete variable domain is GAGVSQSPSNKVTEKGKDVELRCDPISGHTALYWYRQSLGQGLEFLIYFQGNSAPDKSGLPSDRFSAERTGGSVSTLTIQRTQQEDSAVYLCASSPDSLNYGYTFGSGTRLTVV.

The chain joins TRBV5-1 to TRBJ2-5; D is perhaps TRBD2 (6 bases). V gave up 0 bases and J gave up 5 bases, with 14 bases separating them. Germline loops: CDR1 SGHRS, CDR2 YFSETQ. The CDR3 extends over 15 amino acids. CDR3 sequence: CASSLVPASAETQYF. The DNA for the CDR3 is TGCGCCAGCAGCTTGGTTCCCGCTAGCGCGGAGACCCAGTACTTC.